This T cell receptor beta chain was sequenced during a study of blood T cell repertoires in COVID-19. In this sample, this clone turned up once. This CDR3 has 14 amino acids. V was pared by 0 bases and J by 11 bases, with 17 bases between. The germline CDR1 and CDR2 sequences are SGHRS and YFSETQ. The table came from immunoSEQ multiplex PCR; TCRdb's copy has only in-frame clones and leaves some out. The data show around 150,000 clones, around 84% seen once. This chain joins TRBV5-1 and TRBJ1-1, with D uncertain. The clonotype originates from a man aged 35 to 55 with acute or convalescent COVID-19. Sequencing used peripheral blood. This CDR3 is CASSLAGGLNGAFF. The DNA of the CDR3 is TGCGCCAGCAGCTTGGCGGGAGGGCTGAATGGGGCTTTCTTT.